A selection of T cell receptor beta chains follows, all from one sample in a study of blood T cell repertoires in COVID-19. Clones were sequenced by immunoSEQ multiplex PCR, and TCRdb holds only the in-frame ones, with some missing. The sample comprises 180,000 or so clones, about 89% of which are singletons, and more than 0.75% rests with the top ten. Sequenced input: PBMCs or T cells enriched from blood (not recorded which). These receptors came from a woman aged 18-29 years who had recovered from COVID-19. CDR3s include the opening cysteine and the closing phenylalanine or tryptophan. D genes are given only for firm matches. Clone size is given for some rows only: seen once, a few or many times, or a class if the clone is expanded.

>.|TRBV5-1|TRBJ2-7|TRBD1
TGCGCCAGCAGCGAACTGGGACAGAGGCAGTACTTC
CASSELGQRQYF
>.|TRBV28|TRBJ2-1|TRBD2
TGTGCCAGCAGTTCCCCTCGAACTAGCGGCCTCTCCTACAATGAGCAGTTCTTC
CASSSPRTSGLSYNEQFF
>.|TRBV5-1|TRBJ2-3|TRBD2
TGCGCCAGCAGCTTTAATCTAGCGGGATACACAGATACGCAGTATTTT
CASSFNLAGYTDTQYF
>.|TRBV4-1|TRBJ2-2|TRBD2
TGCGCCAGCAGCCAAATAGCGGGAGGGATCACCGGGGAGCTGTTTTTT
CASSQIAGGITGELFF
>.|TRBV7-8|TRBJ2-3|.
TGTGCCAGCAGCGTACAGGGGGGGTGGTCCGCAGATACGCAGTATTTT
CASSVQGGWSADTQYF
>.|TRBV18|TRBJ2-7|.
TGTGCCAGCTCACCATCAGGGAGGGAGCAGTACTTC
CASSPSGREQYF
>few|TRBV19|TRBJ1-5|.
TGTGCCAGTACAGGGCAACGTAATCAGCCCCAGCATTTT
CASTGQRNQPQHF
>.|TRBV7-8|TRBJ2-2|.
TGTGCCAGCAGCCATAGCACCGGGGAGCTGTTTTTT
CASSHSTGELFF
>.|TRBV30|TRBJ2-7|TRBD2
TGTGCCCGAGGGACTAGCGGCTACGAGCAGTACTTC
CARGTSGYEQYF
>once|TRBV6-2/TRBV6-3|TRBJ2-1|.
TGTGCCAGCAGTGGGGGACTTATGGACAATGAGCAGTTCTTC
CASSGGLMDNEQFF
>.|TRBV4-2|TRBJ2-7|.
TGTGCCAGCAGCCCGAATTTGTCGGGAGTAGGCGAGCAGTACTTC
CASSPNLSGVGEQYF
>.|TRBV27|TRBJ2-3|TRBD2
TGTGCCAGCAACCCTAGCGGGAGGGCAGATACGCAGTATTTT
CASNPSGRADTQYF
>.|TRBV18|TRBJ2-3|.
TGTGCCAGCTCACCACAAGCGGAAAGCACAGATACGCAGTATTTT
CASSPQAESTDTQYF
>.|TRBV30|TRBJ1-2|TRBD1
TGTGCCTGGAGTGTACCAGGGGGGAGAAACTATGGCTACACCTTC
CAWSVPGGRNYGYTF
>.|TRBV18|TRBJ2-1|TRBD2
TGTGCCAGCTCACCATGGGCCGAACTAGCGGGACATTCCTACAATGAGCAGTTCTTC
CASSPWAELAGHSYNEQFF
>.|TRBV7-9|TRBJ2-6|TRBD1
TGTGCCAGCACGGACCCACCAGGACAGGGCGAAAGCTCTGGGGCCAACGTCCTGACTTTC
CASTDPPGQGESSGANVLTF
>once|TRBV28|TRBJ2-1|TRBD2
TGTGCCAGCAGTTTCCAGGCTAGCGGGAGGAAGCAGTTCTTC
CASSFQASGRKQFF
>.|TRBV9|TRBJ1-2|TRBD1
TGTGCCAGCAGCCCGGGGGACAGCCCTAACTATGGCTACACCTTC
CASSPGDSPNYGYTF
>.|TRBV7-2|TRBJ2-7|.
TGTGCCAGCAGCTTTTTCCCCCGGGGGTCCTACGAGCAGTACTTC
CASSFFPRGSYEQYF
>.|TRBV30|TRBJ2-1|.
TGTGCCTGGAGTACTCCGGAGACCTCCTACAATGAGCAGTTCTTC
CAWSTPETSYNEQFF
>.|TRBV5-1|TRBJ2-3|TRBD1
TGCGCCAGCAGATTTAGCAGGGGGTCCGGCACAGATACGCAGTATTTT
CASRFSRGSGTDTQYF
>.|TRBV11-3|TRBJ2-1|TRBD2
TGTGCCAGCAGCTTAGATATCAACGGGAGGCGGCAGTTCTTC
CASSLDINGRRQFF
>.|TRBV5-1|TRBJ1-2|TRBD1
TGCGCCAGCAGCTTGGTCGGGCAGACAGGGAGCTACACCTTC
CASSLVGQTGSYTF
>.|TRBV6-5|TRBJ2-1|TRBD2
TGTGCCAGCAGGAGGGCGGGAGACCCCAGAAATGAGCAGTTCTTC
CASRRAGDPRNEQFF
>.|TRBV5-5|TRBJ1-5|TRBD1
TGTGCCAGCAGCCCCAGGACAGGGGGCTGGCAGCCCCAGCATTTT
CASSPRTGGWQPQHF
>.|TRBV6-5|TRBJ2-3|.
TGTGCCAGCGGAGCTATAGATACGCAGTATTTT
CASGAIDTQYF
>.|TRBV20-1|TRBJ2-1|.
TGCAGTGCTTATTATTGTCGGTTCTTC
CSAYYCRFF
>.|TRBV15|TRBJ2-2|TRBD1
TGTGCCACCAGCAGAGATTCCGGGACAGGCGGTTCTCCCGGGGAGCTGTTTTTT
CATSRDSGTGGSPGELFF
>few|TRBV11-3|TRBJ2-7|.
TGTGCCAGCAGTCTCGGACAGTCCTACGAGCAGTACTTC
CASSLGQSYEQYF
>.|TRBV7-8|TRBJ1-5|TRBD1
TGTGCCAGCAGCTTAAAGTCGGACAGGGGATTTCCCCAGCATTTT
CASSLKSDRGFPQHF
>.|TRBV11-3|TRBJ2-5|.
TGTGCCAGCAGCCGTGACGGGTTAGGGACCCAGTACTTC
CASSRDGLGTQYF
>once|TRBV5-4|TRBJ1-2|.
TGTGCCAGCAGCACCGGGGAACGGGACTATGGCTACACCTTC
CASSTGERDYGYTF
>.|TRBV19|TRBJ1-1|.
TGTGCCAGTAGTATATATTCAGGGAGGAGGAAAGCTTTCTTT
CASSIYSGRRKAFF
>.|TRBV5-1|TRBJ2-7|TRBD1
TGCGCCAGCAGCTTGTGGGGAGACAGGGCCGGGGAGCAGTACTTC
CASSLWGDRAGEQYF
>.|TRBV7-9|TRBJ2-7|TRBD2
TGTGCCAGCAGCTCTCAGGCTAGCGGGTCCTACGAGCAGTACTTC
CASSSQASGSYEQYF
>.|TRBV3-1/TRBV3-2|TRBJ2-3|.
TGTGCCAGCAGGGGTTCGGGGAACACAGATACGCAGTATTTT
CASRGSGNTDTQYF
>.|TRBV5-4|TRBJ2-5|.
TGTGCCAGCAGCCCCCGTAGGGGGGGTGGGGGTCAAGAGACCCAGTACTTC
CASSPRRGGGGQETQYF
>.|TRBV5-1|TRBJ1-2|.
TGCGCCAGCAGCTTGGAAGGGACAACTAACTATGGCTACACCTTC
CASSLEGTTNYGYTF
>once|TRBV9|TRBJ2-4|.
TGTGCCAGCAGCGTAGGACTGGGGTGGGAGGTCAGGGAAAACATTCAGTACTTC
CASSVGLGWEVRENIQYF
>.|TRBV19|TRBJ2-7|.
TGTGCCAGTAGTACGGGTTACGAGCAGTACTTC
CASSTGYEQYF
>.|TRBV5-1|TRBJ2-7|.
TGCGCCAGCAGCTTGGGGACTCTTACCTACGAGCAGTACTTC
CASSLGTLTYEQYF
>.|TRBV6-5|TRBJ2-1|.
TGTGCCAGCAGTCTTCAGGGGCTTTCCTACAATGAGCAGTTCTTC
CASSLQGLSYNEQFF
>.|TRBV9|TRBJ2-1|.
TGTGCCAGCAACTTGGGGCAGGGGTTCTACAATGAGCAGTTCTTC
CASNLGQGFYNEQFF
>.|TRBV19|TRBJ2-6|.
TGTGCCAGTAGTATAGTTCCAGATGGGGCCAACGTCCTGACTTTC
CASSIVPDGANVLTF
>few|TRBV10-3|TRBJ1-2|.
TGTGCCTCACAGGGCCAACGGTCCACTATCTATGGCTACACCTTC
CASQGQRSTIYGYTF
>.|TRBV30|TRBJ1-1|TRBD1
TGTGCCTGGAGTACGGACAGGGGGCTGGGTGAAGCTTTCTTT
CAWSTDRGLGEAFF
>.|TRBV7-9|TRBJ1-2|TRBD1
TGTGCCCTCTTAGGGGGCGGCGGCTATGGCTACACCTTC
CALLGGGGYGYTF
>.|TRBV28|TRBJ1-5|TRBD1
TGTGCCAGCAGTTTTGGGGACAGTAGCAATCAGCCCCAGCATTTT
CASSFGDSSNQPQHF
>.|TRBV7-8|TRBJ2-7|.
TGTGCCAGCAGCTTAGTAATAACGGCGGACAGATCCCCCTACGAGCAGTACTTC
CASSLVITADRSPYEQYF
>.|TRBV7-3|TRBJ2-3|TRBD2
TGTGCCAGCAGCTCGCGGGGACTAGCCACAGATACGCAGTATTTT
CASSSRGLATDTQYF
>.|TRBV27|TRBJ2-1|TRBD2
TGTGCCAGCAGTCCGGGACTAGCGGGATACAATGAGCAGTTCTTC
CASSPGLAGYNEQFF
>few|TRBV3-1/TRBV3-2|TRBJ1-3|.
TGTGCCAGCAGCACCCGAGGATCTGGAAACACCATATATTTT
CASSTRGSGNTIYF